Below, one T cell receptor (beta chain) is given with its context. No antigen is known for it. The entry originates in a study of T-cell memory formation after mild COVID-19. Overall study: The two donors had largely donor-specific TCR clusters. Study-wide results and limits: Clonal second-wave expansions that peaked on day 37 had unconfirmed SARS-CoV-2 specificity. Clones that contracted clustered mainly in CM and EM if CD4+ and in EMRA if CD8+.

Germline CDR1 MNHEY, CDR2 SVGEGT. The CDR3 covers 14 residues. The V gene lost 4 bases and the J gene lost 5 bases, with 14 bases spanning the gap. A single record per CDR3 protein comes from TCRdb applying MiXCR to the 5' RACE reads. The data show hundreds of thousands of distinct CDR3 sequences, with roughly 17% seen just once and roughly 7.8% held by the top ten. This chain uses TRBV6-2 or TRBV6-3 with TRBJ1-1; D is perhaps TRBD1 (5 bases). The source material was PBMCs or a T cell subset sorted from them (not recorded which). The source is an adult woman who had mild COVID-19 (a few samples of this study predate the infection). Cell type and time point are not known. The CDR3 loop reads CASSFRLAGTEAFF. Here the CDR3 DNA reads TGTGCCAGCAGTTTTCGGTTGGCAGGGACTGAAGCTTTCTTT.